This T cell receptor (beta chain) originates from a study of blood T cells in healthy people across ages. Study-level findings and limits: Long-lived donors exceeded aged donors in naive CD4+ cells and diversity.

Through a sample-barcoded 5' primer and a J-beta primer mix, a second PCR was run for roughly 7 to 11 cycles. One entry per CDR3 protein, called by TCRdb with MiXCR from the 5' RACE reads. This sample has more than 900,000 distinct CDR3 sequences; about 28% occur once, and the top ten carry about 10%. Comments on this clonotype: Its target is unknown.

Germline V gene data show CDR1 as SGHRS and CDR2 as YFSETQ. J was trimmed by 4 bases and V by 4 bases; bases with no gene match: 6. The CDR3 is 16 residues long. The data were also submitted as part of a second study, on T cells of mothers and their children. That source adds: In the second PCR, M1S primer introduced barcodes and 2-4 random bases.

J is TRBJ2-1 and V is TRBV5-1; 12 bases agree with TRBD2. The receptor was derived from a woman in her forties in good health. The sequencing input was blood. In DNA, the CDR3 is TGCGCCAGCAGCCGGACTAGCGGGGCCCAATACAATGAGCAGTTCTTC. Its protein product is CASSRTSGAQYNEQFF.